This TCR beta chain was profiled in a study of PD-L1 blockade in urothelial cancer. Germline V gene data show CDR1 as MNHEY and CDR2 as SVGAGI. Trimming left V 6 bases short and J 6 bases short, with 18 bases between. This CDR3 is built from 15 residues. Profiled with immunoSEQ multiplex PCR; TCRdb holds only in-frame clones, not every one. The sample includes 80,000 to 95,000 clones, approximately 82% seen only once; the top ten take 8.4%. Time point specified: peripheral blood 6 weeks after treatment start. J is TRBJ1-5 and V is TRBV6-5; the D gene is possibly TRBD1 (5 bases). This specimen consisted of PBMCs, obtained around atezolizumab (anti-PD-L1) treatment. The source is a man in his 70s with urothelial cancer. The CDR3 spells CASSPRGEGTQPQHF. CDR3 nucleotides: TGTGCCAGCAGCCCCCGGGGGGAGGGGACTCAGCCCCAGCATTTT.